The source of this T cell receptor beta chain is a study of T cells in Graves' hyperthyroidism and ophthalmopathy (dated by TCRdb to the late 2010s). For the study in its entirety: Peripheral blood samples were taken at initial diagnosis, before any treatment was given. A discovery cohort of around 98 patients, 43 with Graves' ophthalmopathy and approximately 60 with stable Graves' hyperthyroidism, was used to find distinguishing TCR V-J signatures. Prospective prediction of ophthalmopathy was tested in an independent validation cohort consisting of 18 to 20 hyperthyroidism patients and more than 15 patients who later progressed to ophthalmopathy. The 100 or so discovery patients were divided at random into training and test sets in a 7:3 ratio. Thyroid tissue and blood T-cell repertoires from six Graves' hyperthyroidism patients were also compared in the study. After blood sampling, hyperthyroidism patients were treated with methimazole at a starting dose of 30 mg daily, and ophthalmopathy patients were treated with high-dose intravenous methylprednisolone. The paper describes TCR Vbeta CDR3 sequencing of more than 120 peripheral blood samples, made up of roughly 40 ophthalmopathy patients, roughly 75 hyperthyroidism patients and some 17 progressor patients. General findings and caveats noted by the study authors: In cross-validation, a model built on a 13 V-J signature told ophthalmopathy apart from stable hyperthyroidism with 85% to 90% sensitivity and around 81% specificity, and in testing the same model reached 80%/75%. No statistical method was used to fix the sample size in advance, and group allocation was not hidden from the investigators. Most expanded thyroid clonotypes (frequency above 0.001) were also found in blood, which suggests that blood repertoires may mirror thyroid immune responses. During validation, the model predicted progression to ophthalmopathy a median of around six months ahead of onset, with 60% to 71% sensitivity and under 85% specificity.

Only one count was recorded for this clonotype. No cognate antigen has been identified for it. An end of the junction does not agree with germline; a read error may underlie this. Ophthalmopathy patients had moderately to severely active disease, Clinical Activity Score of at least 3, NOSPECS grade of at least 4, and duration under 3 months. The study excluded patients with uncontrolled infections, other autoimmune diseases, pregnancy or lactation. Clinical symptoms, serum thyroxine and TRAb, thyroid ultrasound, and orbital computed tomography formed the basis for the diagnoses. PBMCs were separated from 8 to 10 ml of fresh peripheral blood using Ficoll-Paque density gradient centrifugation. Total RNA was extracted using Trizol reagent, and RNA quality was assessed on an Agilent 2100 Bioanalyzer. The TCR beta CDR3 regions were amplified from the RNA transcripts. For the first round of RT-PCR on the TCR CDR3, the HTBI primer set was used together with the Qiagen OneStep RT-PCR kit. Libraries were constructed in a second round of multiplex PCR, after which size selection and purification were performed. Libraries were sequenced paired-end with 100 bp reads on an Illumina HiSeq2000. In the original analysis: SOAPnuke was used to process the raw data, throwing out any read that contained adapters or uncalled bases, had a mean Phred below 15, or lacked an exact constant-primer or identifier match. COPE v1.2.5 was used to merge the high-quality paired reads, and each unique nucleotide sequence was defined as a clonotype. MiTCR v1.1 was used to align the clonotypes against IMGT TRBV, TRBD and TRBJ reference segments. Analysis was restricted to V-J combinations with a frequency above 0.0001, which covered roughly 99% of repertoires. A TCS score was defined as the ratio between F50 (clonal expansion) and ExV (chaos), using BLOSUM62-based TCRdist between CDR3 peptides within each V-J. Welch's t-statistics and random forest reduced some 510 V-J features to around 14, which were used in a naive Bayes classifier (R e1071). The public reads were quality trimmed at Q25 with fastp and then assembled into clones with MiXCR by TCRdb, keeping productive beta chains. Identical CDR3 protein sequences are pooled into one entry, listed with their most common genes and DNA. Here the V and J calls rest on TCRdb's processing, not on the authors' analysis. The sample has about 530,000 distinct CDR3 sequences on record, roughly a sixth of them singletons. The leading ten clones occupy approximately 15% of the sample.

From the cysteine up to the phenylalanine, the CDR3 has a length of 15 residues. Of the read, only the CDR3 DNA is kept; its 45 bases are in frame from base 1. CDR1 and CDR2 are read off the germline V gene (reference sequence) as MNHEY and SMNVEV. Sequencing used blood. The chain employs TRBV27 and TRBJ2-2; 5 matching bases give a weak D call of TRBD2. The sequence derives from a woman between 18 and 29 years old with Graves' ophthalmopathy. The CDR3 protein sequence reads: CASSFNSYNTGEPFF. The DNA sequence is given as TGTGCCAGCAGTTTCAACTCCTATAACACCGGGGAGCCGTTTTTT.